A single sample is the source of the 24 T cell receptor beta chains below, sequenced in a study of Graves' ophthalmopathy and Graves' hyperthyroidism. RNA served as the template for amplifying TCR beta CDR3 regions. Second-round multiplex PCR came after first-round RT-PCR with HTBI primers. TCRdb passed the multiplex PCR reads through MiXCR, listing each CDR3 protein once. The repertoire holds fewer than 250,000 distinct CDR3 sequences, with approximately 29% as singletons. The specimen was peripheral blood. All receptors come from a man aged 50 to 59 with Graves' ophthalmopathy.

There are many counts of this clonotype. This chain links TRBV4-3 with TRBJ2-4, with 7 bases identical to TRBD1. Per germline, CDR1 LGHNA and CDR2 YSLEER. Trimming at V came to 4 bases and at J to 4 bases, leaving 13 bases not matched to a gene. The CDR3 length is 17 residues. The CDR3 DNA reads as TGCGCCAGCAGCCCAATTCTCGGACAGGCTCCAAAAAACATTCAGTACTTC. It specifies CASSPILGQAPKNIQYF.

V and J are TRBV28 and TRBJ2-5; 8 bases are a match to TRBD1. V gave up 4 bases and J gave up 5 bases; unmatched junction bases: 9. This CDR3 is 15 amino acids long. Germline V lookup: CDR1 MDHEN, CDR2 SYDVKM. DNA for the CDR3: TGTGCCAGCAGTTCCCGGACAGGGTTGAGGGAGACCCAGTACTTC. It specifies CASSSRTGLRETQYF.

This clonotype was recorded many times. The J gene is TRBJ2-7, the V gene TRBV12-3 or TRBV12-4; D is uncertain. Trimming stripped 7 bases from V and 3 bases from J, with 4 bases between. The CDR3 contains 10 residues. The DNA for the CDR3 is TGTGCCAGCAAAAGCTACGAGCAGTACTTC. Its translation is CASKSYEQYF.

This clonotype was counted many times. The genes are TRBV7-8 and TRBJ2-7; 11 bases line up with TRBD2. The CDR3 extends over 15 amino acids. With 0 bases clipped from V and 7 bases from J, the junction kept 5 bases outside the gene matches. Germline V gene data show CDR1 as SGHVS and CDR2 as FQNEAQ. CDR3 DNA sequence: TGTGCCAGCAGCTTAGCACTAGCGGGAGTAGGTGAGCAGTACTTC. It encodes CASSLALAGVGEQYF.

Ten or more counts support this clonotype. V is TRBV7-2 and J is TRBJ1-5; D is possibly TRBD1 (5 bases). The germline V and J ends were trimmed by 1 base and 7 bases, with 17 bases remaining between them. The CDR3 has 16 amino acids. CDR1 and CDR2 from the germline V gene are SGHTA and FQGNSA. The CDR3 spells CASSLGWGPNLQPQHF. CDR3 sequence (DNA): TGTGCCAGCAGCTTAGGCTGGGGACCAAACCTACAGCCCCAGCATTTT.

This clonotype has ten or more counts. The chain links TRBV15 to TRBJ1-5; no definite D call. The germline V gene has CDR1 LNHNV and CDR2 YYDKDF (reference sequence). V lost 0 bases, J lost 0 bases, and 6 bases lay in between. This CDR3 region has 15 residues. The CDR3 DNA follows: TGTGCCACCAGCAGAGATCGGATTAGCAATCAGCCCCAGCATTTT. It encodes CATSRDRISNQPQHF.

Many counts were recorded for this clonotype. The genes are TRBV7-9 and TRBJ2-7; no reliable D call. The CDR3 is 13 amino acids. The germline V gene encodes CDR1 SEHNR and CDR2 FQNEAQ (reference sequence). The V and J ends lost 3 bases and 2 bases respectively, with 8 bases between them. The CDR3 protein is CASSLAPAYEQYF. CDR3 sequence (DNA): TGTGCCAGCAGCTTGGCGCCAGCCTACGAGCAGTACTTC.

The chain combines TRBV27 with TRBJ2-7, with 9 bases lining up with TRBD1. After removal of 11 bases from V and 5 bases from J, the junction contained 4 bases not matched to a gene. The V gene's germline CDR1 is MNHEY and CDR2 SMNVEV (reference sequence). The CDR3 length is 11 residues. CDR3 DNA sequence: TGTGCCGGACAGGGGAACGACGAGCAGTACTTC. Translating it yields CAGQGNDEQYF.

This clonotype is a singleton in its sample. This chain joins TRBV3-1 and TRBJ2-4; D unclear. The V end lost 6 bases, the J end lost 0 bases, and 9 bases lay between the germline ends. CDR1 LGHDT and CDR2 YNNKEL come from the germline V gene (reference sequence). CDR3 length: 14 residues. CDR3 nucleotide sequence: TGTGCCAGCAGTGAGTGGCTAGCCAAAAACATTCAGTACTTC. It encodes CASSEWLAKNIQYF.

The chain employs TRBV7-8 and TRBJ1-1, with 8 bases that match TRBD1. Germline lookup yields CDR1 SGHVS and CDR2 FQNEAQ. The CDR3 covers 15 residues. V lost 4 bases to trimming and J lost 3 bases; unmatched junction nucleotides: 7. The CDR3 DNA sequence: TGTGCCAGCAGCTCAAGACGGACAGGGCACACTGAAGCTTTCTTT. It yields the protein CASSSRRTGHTEAFF.

The genes are TRBV5-8 and TRBJ1-2; no reliable D call. CDR3 length: 13 amino acids. V was pared by 2 bases and J by 4 bases, with 9 bases between. Germline V gives CDR1 SGHTS, CDR2 YDEGEE. CDR3 residues: CASSLVGFYGYTF. CDR3 in DNA: TGTGCCAGCAGCTTAGTAGGGTTCTATGGCTACACCTTC.

This clonotype was counted ten times or more. This chain uses TRBV20-1 with TRBJ2-2; TRBD2 aligns across 11 bases. Germline V CDR1 and CDR2: DFQATT, SNEGSKA (reference sequence). Germline trimming cut 6 bases from V and 5 bases from J; bases unmatched to any gene: 8. There are 15 residues in the CDR3. CDR3 DNA: TGCAGTGCGCGGCGGACTAGCGGGCGAACCGGGGAGCTGTTTTTT. Translating it yields CSARRTSGRTGELFF.

There are many counts of this clonotype. This chain joins TRBV6-1 and TRBJ1-1; tentative D call: TRBD1 (5 bases). V shed 3 bases and J shed 4 bases, with 12 bases lying between them. The CDR3 runs 14 residues. Germline CDR1 MNHNS, CDR2 SASEGT. The CDR3 DNA is TGTGCCAGCAGTGATGTTCAGGGTAGCACTGAAGCTTTCTTT. Its translation is CASSDVQGSTEAFF.

This clonotype was recorded many times. The chain employs TRBV6-1 and TRBJ2-2; D remains ambiguous. Deletions cut 5 bases from V and 1 base from J, with 8 bases between. The CDR3 spans 14 residues. Per the germline V gene, CDR1 is MNHNS and CDR2 is SASEGT. The CDR3 bases are TGTGCCAGCAGTCCGACGGTGAACACCGGGGAGCTGTTTTTT. Its translation is CASSPTVNTGELFF.

This clonotype was seen at least ten times. V usage is TRBV20-1 and J usage is TRBJ1-2; D call uncertain. CDR1 and CDR2 (germline): DFQATT, SNEGSKA (reference sequence). V was pared by 0 bases and J by 2 bases, with 7 bases between. The CDR3 contains 13 residues. The CDR3 loop is CSARDQVNYGYTF. Written as DNA, the CDR3 is TGCAGTGCTAGAGATCAGGTGAACTATGGCTACACCTTC.

The table lists this clonotype with many counts. The rearrangement joins TRBV6-5 to TRBJ2-3; 7 nucleotides align to TRBD1. Losses at the gene ends were 6 bases for V and 7 bases for J; bases not matched to a gene: 10. The CDR3 has 14 amino acids. Germline V CDR1 and CDR2: MNHEY, SVGAGI. CDR3 sequence: CASSQRQGANTQYF. The CDR3 nucleotides read TGTGCCAGCAGCCAGAGACAGGGAGCTAATACGCAGTATTTT.

This clonotype occurred a few times. The chain recombines TRBV15 with TRBJ1-1; D remains unclear. Per the germline V gene, CDR1 is LNHNV and CDR2 is YYDKDF (reference sequence). The CDR3 loop spans 14 amino acids. V was trimmed by 0 bases and J by 5 bases, leaving 10 bases between them. The CDR3 loop is CATSRDRRVTEAFF. The CDR3 coding sequence is TGTGCCACCAGCAGAGATCGGAGGGTTACTGAAGCTTTCTTT.

The chain joins TRBV9 to TRBJ2-3; 11 bases match TRBD2. Unmatched junction bases numbered 12, after V lost 4 bases and J lost 2 bases. This CDR3 is 18 amino acids long. Germline loops: CDR1 SGDLS, CDR2 YYNGEE. Written as DNA, the CDR3 is TGTGCCAGCAGCCCGGGGACTAGCGGTTTTTTCCCCACAGATACGCAGTATTTT. Its protein is CASSPGTSGFFPTDTQYF.

This clonotype was counted many times. The chain is built from TRBV10-3 and TRBJ2-7, with 9 positions matching TRBD2. J was trimmed by 3 bases and V by 6 bases; bases with no gene match: 3. CDR1 and CDR2 from the germline V gene are ENHRY and SYGVKD. The CDR3 has 13 amino acids. CDR3 sequence reads: CAISGAGGYEQYF. DNA for the CDR3: TGTGCCATCAGCGGAGCGGGAGGCTACGAGCAGTACTTC.

This clonotype appeared many times. The V call is TRBV5-5, the J call TRBJ2-7; the match to TRBD1 covers 9 bases. CDR1 and CDR2 from the germline V gene are SGHKS and YYEKEE (reference sequence). With V trimmed by 0 bases and J by 5 bases, 9 bases remained unmatched. This CDR3 is 16 amino acids long. Here the CDR3 DNA reads TGTGCCAGCAGCTTGGGTGGGGGAAACAGGGGGCACGAGCAGTACTTC. This encodes CASSLGGGNRGHEQYF.

The chain recombines TRBV6-1 with TRBJ1-3; D ambiguous. From germline, CDR1 is MNHNS and CDR2 SASEGT. The CDR3 contains 15 residues. V was pared by 6 bases and J by 0 bases, with 12 bases between. The CDR3 nucleotides are TGTGCCAGCAGCCCGGACGGGAACTCTGGAAACACCATATATTTT. Residues: CASSPDGNSGNTIYF.

This clonotype was recorded at least ten times. V gene TRBV5-1 combines with J gene TRBJ2-7, with a tentative D call TRBD1 (5 bases). V was pared by 0 bases and J by 2 bases, with 9 bases between. Germline V gene lookup returns CDR1 SGHRS and CDR2 YFSETQ. The CDR3 is made up of 14 amino acids. This chain's CDR3 is CASSLEGSPYEQYF. The DNA of the CDR3 is TGCGCCAGCAGCTTGGAGGGGTCCCCCTACGAGCAGTACTTC.

This clonotype was recorded many times. The chain carries TRBV6-1 and TRBJ2-5; TRBD2 agrees at 12 bases. The CDR3 extends over 11 amino acids. V was pared by 7 bases and J by 11 bases, with 2 bases of the junction left unmatched. Germline-derived CDR1 and CDR2 are MNHNS and SASEGT. CDR3: CASKGLAGQYF. The DNA of the CDR3 is TGTGCCAGCAAGGGACTAGCGGGTCAGTACTTC.

The chain couples TRBV7-2 to TRBJ1-1; D gene uncertain. The V gene's germline CDR1 is SGHTA and CDR2 FQGNSA. The CDR3 has 11 amino acids. Trimming stripped 5 bases from V and 10 bases from J, with 11 bases between. The CDR3 here is CASSPGVRAFF. The CDR3 DNA follows: TGTGCCAGCAGCCCCGGTGTGCGAGCTTTCTTT.